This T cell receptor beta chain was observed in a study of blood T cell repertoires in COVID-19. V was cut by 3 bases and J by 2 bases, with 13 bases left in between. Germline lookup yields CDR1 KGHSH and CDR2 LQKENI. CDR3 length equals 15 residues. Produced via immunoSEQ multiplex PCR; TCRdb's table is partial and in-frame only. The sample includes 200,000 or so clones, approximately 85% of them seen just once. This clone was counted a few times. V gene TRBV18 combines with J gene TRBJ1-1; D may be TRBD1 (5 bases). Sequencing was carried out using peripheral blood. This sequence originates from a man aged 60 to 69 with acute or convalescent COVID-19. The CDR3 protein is CASSPNGGTNTEAFF. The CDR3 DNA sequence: TGTGCCAGCTCACCGAACGGGGGGACCAACACTGAAGCTTTCTTT. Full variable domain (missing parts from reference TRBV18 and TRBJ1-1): NAGVMQNPRHLVRRRGQEARLRCSPMKGHSHVYWYRQLPEEGLKFMVYLQKENIIDESGMPKERFSAEFPKEGPSILRIQQVVRGDSAAYFCASSPNGGTNTEAFFGQGTRLTVV.